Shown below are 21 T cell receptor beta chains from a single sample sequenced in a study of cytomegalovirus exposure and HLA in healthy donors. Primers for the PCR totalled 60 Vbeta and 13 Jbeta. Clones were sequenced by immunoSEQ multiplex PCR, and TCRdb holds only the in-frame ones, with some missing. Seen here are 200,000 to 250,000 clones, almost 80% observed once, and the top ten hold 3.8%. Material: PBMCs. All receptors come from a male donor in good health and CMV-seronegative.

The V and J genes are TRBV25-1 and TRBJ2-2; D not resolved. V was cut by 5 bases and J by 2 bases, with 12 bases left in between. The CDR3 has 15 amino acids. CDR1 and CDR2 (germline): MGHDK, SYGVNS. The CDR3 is CASSHLLVNTGELFF. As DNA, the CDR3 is TGTGCCAGCAGTCACCTACTTGTTAACACCGGGGAGCTGTTTTTT.

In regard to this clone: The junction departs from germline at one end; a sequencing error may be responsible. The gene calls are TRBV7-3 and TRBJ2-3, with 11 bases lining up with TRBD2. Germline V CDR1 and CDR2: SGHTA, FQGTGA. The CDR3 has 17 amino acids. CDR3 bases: TGTGCCAGCAGTTTAAGGTCCGGGACTAGCGGCGCAGATACGCAGTATTTT. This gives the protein CASSLRSGTSGADTQYF.

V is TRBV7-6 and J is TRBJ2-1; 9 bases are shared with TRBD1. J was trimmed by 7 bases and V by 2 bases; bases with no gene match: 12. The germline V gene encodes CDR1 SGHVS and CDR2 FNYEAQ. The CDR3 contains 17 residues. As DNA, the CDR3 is TGTGCCAGCAGCTTACGAAGTGGGGGACAGGGCTGGAATGAGCAGTTCTTC. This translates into CASSLRSGGQGWNEQFF.

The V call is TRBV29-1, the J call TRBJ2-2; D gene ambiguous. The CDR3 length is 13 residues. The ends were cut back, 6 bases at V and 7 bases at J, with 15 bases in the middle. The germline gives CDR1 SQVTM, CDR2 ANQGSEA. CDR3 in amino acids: CSVTTGAIGELFF. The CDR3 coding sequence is TGCAGCGTCACAACTGGAGCGATCGGGGAGCTGTTTTTT.

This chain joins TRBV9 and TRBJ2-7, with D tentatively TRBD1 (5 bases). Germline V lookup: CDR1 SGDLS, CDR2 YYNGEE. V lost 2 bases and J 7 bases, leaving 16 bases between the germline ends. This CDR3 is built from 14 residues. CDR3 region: CASSVERGLGEQYF. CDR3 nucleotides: TGTGCCAGCAGCGTGGAAAGGGGCTTGGGGGAGCAGTACTTC.

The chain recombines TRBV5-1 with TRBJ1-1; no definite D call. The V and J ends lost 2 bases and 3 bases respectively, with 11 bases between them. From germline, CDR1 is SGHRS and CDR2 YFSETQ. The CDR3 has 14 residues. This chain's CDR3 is CASSLKVEDTEAFF. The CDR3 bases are TGCGCCAGCAGCTTAAAGGTTGAGGACACTGAAGCTTTCTTT. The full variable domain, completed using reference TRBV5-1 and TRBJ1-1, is KAGVTQTPRYLIKTRGQQVTLSCSPISGHRSVSWYQQTPGQGLQFLFEYFSETQRNKGNFPGRFSGRQFSNSRSEMNVSTLELGDSALYLCASSLKVEDTEAFFGQGTRLTVV.

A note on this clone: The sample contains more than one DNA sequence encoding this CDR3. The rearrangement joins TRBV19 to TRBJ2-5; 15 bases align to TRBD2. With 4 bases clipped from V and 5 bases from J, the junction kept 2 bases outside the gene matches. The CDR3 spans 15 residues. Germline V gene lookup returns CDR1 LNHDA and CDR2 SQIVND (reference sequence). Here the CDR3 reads CASSTGLAGGETQYF. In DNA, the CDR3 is TGTGCCAGTAGTACTGGACTAGCGGGAGGGGAGACCCAGTACTTC.

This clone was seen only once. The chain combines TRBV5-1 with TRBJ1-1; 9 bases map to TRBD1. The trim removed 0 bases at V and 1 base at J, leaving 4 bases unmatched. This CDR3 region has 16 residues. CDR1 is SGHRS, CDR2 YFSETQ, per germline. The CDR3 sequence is CASSLAQGQGNTEAFF. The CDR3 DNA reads TGCGCCAGCAGCTTGGCCCAGGGACAGGGGAACACTGAAGCTTTCTTT.

The CDR3 spells CASSLVGDRELFF. CDR3 DNA sequence: TGTGCCAGCAGCTTAGTTGGGGACAGGGAGCTGTTTTTT. The chain joins TRBV11-1 to TRBJ2-2, with D possibly matching TRBD1 (6 bases). The ends were cut back, 1 base at V and 9 bases at J, with 9 bases in the middle. This CDR3 is 13 amino acids long. Germline CDR1 is SGHAT and CDR2 is FQDESV (reference sequence).

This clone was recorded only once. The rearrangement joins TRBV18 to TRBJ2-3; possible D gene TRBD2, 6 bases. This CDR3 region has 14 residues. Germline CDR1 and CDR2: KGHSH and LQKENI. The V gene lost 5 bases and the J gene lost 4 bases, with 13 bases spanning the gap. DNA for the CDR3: TGTGCCAGCTCAAGCCCCGGGACTCCAGATACGCAGTATTTT. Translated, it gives CASSSPGTPDTQYF.

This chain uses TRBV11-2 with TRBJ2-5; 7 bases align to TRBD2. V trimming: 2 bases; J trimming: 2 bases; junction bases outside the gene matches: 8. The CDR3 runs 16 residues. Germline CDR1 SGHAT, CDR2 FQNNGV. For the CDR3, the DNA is TGTGCCAGCAGCTTAACAACAGCGGGGTTACAAGAGACCCAGTACTTC. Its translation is CASSLTTAGLQETQYF.

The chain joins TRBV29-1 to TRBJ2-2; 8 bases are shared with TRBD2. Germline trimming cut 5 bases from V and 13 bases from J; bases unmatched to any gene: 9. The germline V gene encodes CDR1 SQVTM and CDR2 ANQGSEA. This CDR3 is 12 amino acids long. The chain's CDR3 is CSVSAGADGLFF. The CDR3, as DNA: TGCAGCGTTTCAGCGGGAGCGGACGGGCTGTTTTTT.

CDR3 sequence: CASSEGGGQTQYF. CDR3 coding DNA: TGTGCCAGCAGTGAAGGGGGGGGCCAGACCCAGTACTTC. The chain carries TRBV6-1 and TRBJ2-5; a possible D gene is TRBD2 (7 bases). The CDR3 runs to 13 residues. Per germline, CDR1 MNHNS and CDR2 SASEGT. Trimming took 1 base from V and 6 from J, leaving 9 bases between them.

This CDR3 reads CASSSGLAGGPDTQYF. CDR3 DNA sequence: TGTGCCAGCAGTTCAGGACTAGCGGGAGGGCCAGATACGCAGTATTTT. V gene TRBV2 combines with J gene TRBJ2-3; the match to TRBD2 covers 15 bases. This CDR3 has 16 amino acids. The V gene end was trimmed by 5 bases and the J gene end by 4 bases; junction bases not matched to a gene: 4. Germline V gene sequence: CDR1 SNHLY, CDR2 FYNNEI.

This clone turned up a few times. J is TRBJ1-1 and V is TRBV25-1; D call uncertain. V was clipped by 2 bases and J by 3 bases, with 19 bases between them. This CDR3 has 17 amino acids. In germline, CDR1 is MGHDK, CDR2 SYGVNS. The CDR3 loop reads CASSENRALFGDTEAFF. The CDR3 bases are TGTGCCAGCAGTGAAAATAGGGCCCTATTCGGGGACACTGAAGCTTTCTTT.

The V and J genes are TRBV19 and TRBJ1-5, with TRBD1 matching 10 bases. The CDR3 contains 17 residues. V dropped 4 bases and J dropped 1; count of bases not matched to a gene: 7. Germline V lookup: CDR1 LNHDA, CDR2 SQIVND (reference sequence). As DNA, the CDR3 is TGTGCCAGTAGTACCCACGGGACAGGGGTGAGCAATCAGCCCCAGCATTTT. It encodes CASSTHGTGVSNQPQHF.

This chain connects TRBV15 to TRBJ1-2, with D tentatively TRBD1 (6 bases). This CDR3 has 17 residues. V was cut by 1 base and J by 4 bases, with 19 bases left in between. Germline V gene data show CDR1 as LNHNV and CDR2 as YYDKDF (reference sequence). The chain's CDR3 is CATSRGYSVTGSYGYTF. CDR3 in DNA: TGTGCCACCAGCAGAGGATATTCGGTCACAGGGTCCTATGGCTACACCTTC.

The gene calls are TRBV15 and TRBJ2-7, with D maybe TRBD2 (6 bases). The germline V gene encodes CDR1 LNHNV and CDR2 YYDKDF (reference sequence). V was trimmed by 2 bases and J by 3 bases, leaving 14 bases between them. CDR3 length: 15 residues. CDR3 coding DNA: TGTGCCACCAGCAGATACGGGGGAACAGGCTACGAGCAGTACTTC. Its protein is CATSRYGGTGYEQYF.

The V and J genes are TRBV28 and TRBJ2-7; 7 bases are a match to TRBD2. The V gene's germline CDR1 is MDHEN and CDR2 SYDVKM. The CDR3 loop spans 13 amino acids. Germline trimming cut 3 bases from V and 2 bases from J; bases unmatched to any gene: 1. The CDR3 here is CASSFGGTYEQYF. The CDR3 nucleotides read TGTGCCAGCAGTTTCGGGGGGACCTACGAGCAGTACTTC.

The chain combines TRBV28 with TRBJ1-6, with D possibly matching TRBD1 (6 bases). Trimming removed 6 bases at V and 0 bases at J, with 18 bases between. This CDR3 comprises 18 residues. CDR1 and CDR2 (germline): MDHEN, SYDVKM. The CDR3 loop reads CASRPLWGQSSYNSPLHF. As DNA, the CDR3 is TGTGCCAGCAGACCTCTGTGGGGGCAGAGCTCCTATAATTCACCCCTCCACTTT.

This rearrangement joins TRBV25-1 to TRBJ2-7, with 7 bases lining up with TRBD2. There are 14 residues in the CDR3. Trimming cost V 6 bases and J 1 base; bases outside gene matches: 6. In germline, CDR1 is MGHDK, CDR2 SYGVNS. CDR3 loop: CASSRTRGSYEQYF. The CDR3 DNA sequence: TGTGCCAGCAGCCGGACTAGAGGGTCCTACGAGCAGTACTTC.